A single sample gave rise to the 27 T cell receptor beta chains below, sequenced in a study of quantifying T cell responses using KT2 cells. Whole-study context: RNA was reverse transcribed with TCR alpha and beta constant-region primers.

Each cDNA got a UMI-containing oligo ligated at its 3' end. First-round PCR used 4 cycles and beta primers RC1.1 and RC1.2 covering TRBC1 and TRBC2. TCRdb used MiXCR to reprocess the UMI-ligation and nested PCR reads, holding one entry per CDR3 protein. The top ten clones hold 10% of a sample with tens of thousands of distinct CDR3 sequences, about 9.9% of them seen once. The sample taken for sequencing was PBMCs spiked with cells of the T cell clone KT2. Receptor source: a human donor.

This clonotype has more than one count but fewer than ten. The chain recombines TRBV21-1 with TRBJ2-3; the table calls TRBD1, which could not be checked here. TRBV21-1 is recorded as a pseudogene. This CDR3 has 18 amino acids. This CDR3 reads CASSQRWRQPLVTDTQYF. DNA of the CDR3: TGTGCCAGCAGCCAAAGGTGGAGACAGCCACTGGTCACAGATACGCAGTATTTT.

This clonotype was found many times. The chain employs TRBV6-1 and TRBJ2-3; perhaps TRBD1 as D (7 bases). Germline V CDR1 and CDR2: MNHNS, SASEGT. V shed 8 bases and J shed 4 bases, with 19 bases lying between them. The CDR3 totals 15 residues. The CDR3 spells CASSPRAGGPDTQYF. The CDR3 nucleotides are TGTGCCAGCTCCCCGCGGGCAGGGGGGCCAGATACGCAGTATTTT.

This clonotype was counted at least ten times. The J gene is TRBJ2-1, the V gene TRBV15; TRBD2 is a possible D gene (6 bases). Looked up from germline, CDR1 is LNHNV and CDR2 is YYDKDF (reference sequence). The CDR3 contains 14 residues. The V end lost 3 bases, the J end lost 9 bases, and 15 bases lay between the germline ends. The CDR3 bases are TGTGCCACCAGCAGCCCGGGGGTTGGTGGTGAGCAGTTCTTC. The encoded protein is CATSSPGVGGEQFF.

The rearrangement joins TRBV2 to TRBJ1-1; 7 bases line up with TRBD1. Looked up from germline, CDR1 is SNHLY and CDR2 is FYNNEI. V shed 6 bases, J shed 5 bases, and the junction held 9 bases outside the gene matches. The CDR3 is made up of 14 amino acids. CDR3 coding DNA: TGTGCCAGCAGCGACGGTAGGGGGCGGACTGAAGCTTTCTTT. Translation: CASSDGRGRTEAFF.

This clonotype came up a few times. The rearrangement joins TRBV27 to TRBJ2-7; 8 bases are a match to TRBD2. Germline V gene data show CDR1 as MNHEY and CDR2 as SMNVEV (reference sequence). V lost 5 bases, J lost 4 bases, and 10 bases stayed unmatched. The CDR3 covers 15 residues. CDR3 loop: CASSPFAGGNYEQYF. The CDR3 DNA reads TGTGCCAGCAGTCCATTTGCGGGGGGCAATTACGAGCAGTACTTC.

V gene TRBV7-2 combines with J gene TRBJ1-1; D uncertain. The germline V gene has CDR1 SGHTA and CDR2 FQGNSA. The CDR3 covers 15 residues. Trimming shortened V by 0 bases and J by 5 bases, and 13 bases separated the two germline ends. The CDR3, as DNA: TGTGCCAGCAGCTTAGCTTTTTCGGGGTTTACTGAAGCTTTCTTT. Translating it yields CASSLAFSGFTEAFF.

The V call is TRBV12-3 or TRBV12-4, the J call TRBJ1-1; no firm D call. This CDR3 spans 15 amino acids. The V gene lost 3 bases and the J gene lost 0 bases, with 11 bases spanning the gap. The DNA of the CDR3 is TGTGCCAGCAGTTTGGTCGGGGTCTTGAACACTGAAGCTTTCTTT. Amino acid sequence: CASSLVGVLNTEAFF.

This clonotype was counted a few times. This chain joins TRBV7-2 and TRBJ1-6; D remains unclear. The germline V gene has CDR1 SGHTA and CDR2 FQGNSA. V shed 0 bases and J shed 8 bases, with 11 bases lying between them. The CDR3 consists of 15 residues. CDR3 protein: CASSLARIPDSPLHF. CDR3 sequence (DNA): TGTGCCAGCAGCTTAGCGCGAATCCCGGATTCACCCCTCCACTTT. The full variable domain, rest sourced from reference TRBV7-2 and TRBJ1-6, is GAGVSQSPSNKVTEKGKDVELRCDPISGHTALYWYRQSLGQGLEFLIYFQGNSAPDKSGLPSDRFSAERTGGSVSTLTIQRTQQEDSAVYLCASSLARIPDSPLHFGNGTRLTVT.

This clonotype was seen ten or more times. The V call is TRBV7-8, the J call TRBJ2-7, with 9 bases matching TRBD1. From germline, CDR1 is SGHVS and CDR2 FQNEAQ. J was trimmed by 6 bases and V by 5 bases; bases with no gene match: 8. This CDR3 has 14 amino acids. The CDR3 here is CASSAGGQGAEQYF. CDR3 sequence (DNA): TGTGCCAGCAGCGCCGGGGGACAGGGAGCCGAGCAGTACTTC.

This clonotype was detected only a few times. V is TRBV7-2 and J is TRBJ2-5; 7 bases are shared with TRBD1. CDR1 and CDR2 from the germline V gene are SGHTA and FQGNSA. CDR3 length equals 14 residues. Trimming cost V 4 bases and J 7 bases; bases outside gene matches: 9. This CDR3 reads CASSSQQGLGTQYF. The CDR3 bases are TGTGCCAGCAGCTCCCAACAGGGGCTCGGGACCCAGTACTTC.

This sequence joins TRBV6-5 and TRBJ1-3; possibly TRBD1 for D (5 bases). Germline V CDR1 and CDR2: MNHEY, SVGAGI. This CDR3 region has 17 residues. V gave up 5 bases and J gave up 0 bases, with 17 bases separating them. The CDR3 spells CASSIMGPASSGNTIYF. In DNA form, the CDR3 reads TGTGCCAGCAGTATCATGGGGCCAGCGAGCTCTGGAAACACCATATATTTT.

J is TRBJ2-1 and V is TRBV5-4; 13 nucleotides match TRBD2. Trimming removed 6 bases from V and 3 bases from J; junction bases left unmatched: 6. CDR1 and CDR2 from the germline V gene are SGHNT and YYREEE (reference sequence). The CDR3 loop spans 16 amino acids. CDR3 in amino acids: CASKGLAGVGYNEQFF. The CDR3 DNA is TGTGCCAGCAAAGGACTAGCGGGAGTTGGCTACAATGAGCAGTTCTTC.

The chain combines TRBV6-1 with TRBJ1-5; 7 bases fit TRBD1. The CDR3 has 15 residues. The junction had 9 bases not matched to a gene; V was cut back by 8 bases and J by 2 bases. Germline CDR1 reads MNHNS; CDR2 reads SASEGT. CDR3 loop: CASEQGGKGNQPQHF. DNA of the CDR3: TGTGCCAGCGAGCAAGGGGGCAAGGGCAATCAGCCCCAGCATTTT.

This clonotype has a handful of counts. The chain carries TRBV5-1 and TRBJ1-4, with D hard to call. The germline V gene has CDR1 SGHRS and CDR2 YFSETQ. CDR3 length: 15 residues. The V end was cut by 5 bases, the J end by 4 bases, with 15 bases between. CDR3 nucleotides: TGCGCCAGCAGTTTGAGCGGGAGCTTTAATGAAAAACTGTTTTTT. The encoded protein is CASSLSGSFNEKLFF.

This clonotype was seen only a few times. The V call is TRBV13, the J call TRBJ2-1; D gene ambiguous. The CDR3 runs to 12 residues. Between the trimmed V and J ends, which lost 3 bases and 12 bases, there was a span of 12 bases. Per the germline V gene, CDR1 is PRHDT and CDR2 is FYEKMQ (reference sequence). The CDR3 protein is CASSFSRLGQFF. The CDR3 nucleotides are TGTGCCAGCAGCTTTTCCCGTTTAGGGCAGTTCTTC.

The rearrangement links TRBV20-1 to TRBJ2-1, with D possibly matching TRBD1 (5 bases). The CDR3 is 13 amino acids. The germline V and J ends were trimmed by 5 bases and 7 bases, with 15 bases remaining between them. Germline V lookup: CDR1 DFQATT, CDR2 SNEGSKA (reference sequence). The CDR3 loop is CSAPRDSGNEQFF. CDR3 nucleotide sequence: TGCAGTGCTCCTCGAGACTCAGGGAATGAGCAGTTCTTC.

This clonotype was seen a single time. A single base separates this from a much larger clone, so it may be a read error. V and J are TRBV28 and TRBJ2-7, with TRBD1 matching 8 bases. The CDR3 consists of 17 residues. Germline V gives CDR1 MDHEN, CDR2 SYDVKM. The CDR3 region has the DNA TGTGTCAGCAGCTCCTCCGGGACAGGTCGAGGGGCCTACGAGCAGTACTTC. It yields the protein CVSSSSGTGRGAYEQYF.

The chain couples TRBV6-2 or TRBV6-3 to TRBJ2-3, with TRBD2 matching over 11 bases. J gave up 5 bases and V 4 bases, and 11 bases lay outside the gene matches. The CDR3 consists of 17 residues. In germline, CDR1 is MNHEY, CDR2 SVGEGT. CDR3: CASSSDIAGGPGDTQYF. The CDR3 DNA is TGTGCCAGCAGTTCCGATATAGCGGGAGGGCCGGGAGATACGCAGTATTTT.

This clonotype showed up just a few times. V gene TRBV5-4 combines with J gene TRBJ1-1; TRBD1 aligns across 8 bases. Trimming removed 5 bases from V and 6 bases from J; junction bases left unmatched: 15. Germline values: CDR1 SGHNT, CDR2 YYREEE (reference sequence). The CDR3 is 16 residues long. The CDR3 region has the DNA TGTGCCAGCAGTTTAGGACAGGGAAGGAAATCTTCTGAAGCTTTCTTT. Its protein product is CASSLGQGRKSSEAFF.

The chain links TRBV29-1 to TRBJ1-2, with 7 bases matching TRBD1. Trimming cost V 7 bases and J 3 bases; bases outside gene matches: 2. Germline lookup yields CDR1 SQVTM and CDR2 ANQGSEA. The CDR3 runs 11 residues. DNA of the CDR3: TGCAGCGCCGGGACAGACTATGGCTACACCTTC. Translated, it gives CSAGTDYGYTF.

This clonotype was seen a few times. The chain has TRBV6-6 and TRBJ2-1, with D maybe TRBD1 (5 bases). The CDR3 is 17 residues long. Trimming pared 5 bases from V and 10 bases from J, leaving 27 bases between. CDR1 is MNHNY and CDR2 is SVGAGI in the germline V gene (reference sequence). CDR3: CASSQFQGLGANGEQFF. The CDR3 coding sequence is TGTGCCAGCAGTCAATTTCAGGGCTTAGGGGCCAATGGAGAGCAGTTCTTC.

J is TRBJ1-4 and V is TRBV30, with D tentatively TRBD1 (6 bases). Trimming took off 1 base at V and 5 bases at J, with 8 bases between the two ends. Per the germline V gene, CDR1 is GTSNPN and CDR2 is SVGIG (reference sequence). The CDR3 extends over 13 amino acids. Here the CDR3 reads CAWSAQGNEKLFF. The CDR3 nucleotides read TGTGCCTGGAGTGCCCAGGGGAATGAAAAACTGTTTTTT. Combining the CDR3 with reference TRBV30 and TRBJ1-4 gives the whole variable domain SQTIHQWPATLVQPVGSPLSLECTVEGTSNPNLYWYRQAAGRGLQLLFYSVGIGQISSEVPQNLSASRPQDRQFILSSKKLLLSDSGFYLCAWSAQGNEKLFFGSGTQLSVL.

Many counts were recorded for this clonotype. CDR3 in DNA: TGTGCCAGCAGAACACCCGTGGGCTATGGCTACACCTTC. It codes for CASRTPVGYGYTF. The chain is built from TRBV6-5 and TRBJ1-2; no definite D call. V was cut by 6 bases and J by 4 bases, with 12 bases left in between. Germline V gene sequence: CDR1 MNHEY, CDR2 SVGAGI. The length of the CDR3 is 13 residues.

This chain joins TRBV15 and TRBJ2-3; 12 nucleotides align to TRBD2. Losses at the gene ends were 3 bases for V and 2 bases for J; bases not matched to a gene: 3. This CDR3 contains 16 residues. CDR1 and CDR2 (germline): LNHNV, YYDKDF (reference sequence). The CDR3 DNA is TGTGCCACCAGCAGGACTAGCGGGAGTCTCACAGATACGCAGTATTTT. It specifies CATSRTSGSLTDTQYF.

This clonotype was seen a few times. V usage is TRBV12-3 or TRBV12-4 and J usage is TRBJ2-6; 14 bases align to TRBD2. Unmatched junction bases numbered 6, after V lost 7 bases and J lost 4 bases. This CDR3 is 17 amino acids long. The CDR3, as DNA: TGTGCCAGCAAGACGGGACTAGCGGGGGTAGGGGCCAACGTCCTGACTTTC. This sequence encodes CASKTGLAGVGANVLTF.

The chain combines TRBV5-8 with TRBJ1-1; D not certain. Deletions cut 1 base from V and 11 bases from J, with 12 bases between. Germline V lookup: CDR1 SGHTS, CDR2 YDEGEE. CDR3 length: 12 amino acids. The CDR3 loop is CASSLLNLAAFF. In nucleotides, the CDR3 is TGTGCCAGCAGCTTGCTAAACCTGGCGGCTTTCTTT.

The V call is TRBV20-1, the J call TRBJ2-1; TRBD1 aligns across 10 bases. The CDR3 sequence is 15 residues long. Trimming removed 0 bases from V and 4 bases from J; junction bases left unmatched: 3. Germline V CDR1 and CDR2: DFQATT, SNEGSKA (reference sequence). The CDR3 DNA reads TGCAGTGCTAGAGATGGGACAGGGGTTTACAATGAGCAGTTCTTC. Its protein product is CSARDGTGVYNEQFF.